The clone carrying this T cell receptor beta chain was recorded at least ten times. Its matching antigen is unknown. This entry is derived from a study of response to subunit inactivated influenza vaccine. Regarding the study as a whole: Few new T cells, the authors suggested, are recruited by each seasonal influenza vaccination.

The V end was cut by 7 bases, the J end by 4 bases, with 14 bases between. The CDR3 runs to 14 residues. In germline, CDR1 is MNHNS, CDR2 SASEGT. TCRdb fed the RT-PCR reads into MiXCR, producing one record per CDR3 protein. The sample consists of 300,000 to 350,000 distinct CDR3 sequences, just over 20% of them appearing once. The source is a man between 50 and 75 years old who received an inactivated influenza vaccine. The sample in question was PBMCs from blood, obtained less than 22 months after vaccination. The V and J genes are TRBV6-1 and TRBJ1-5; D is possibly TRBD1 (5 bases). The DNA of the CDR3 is TGTGCCAGCAACTCGCAGGGTTGGAATCAGCCCCAGCATTTT. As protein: CASNSQGWNQPQHF.